Each of the 32 T cell receptor beta chains below was sequenced from the same sample in a study of blood T cells in healthy people across ages. Alongside a J-beta primer mix, a sample-barcoded 5' primer served in a second PCR lasting 7 to 11 cycles. TCRdb analysed the 5' RACE reads with MiXCR anew, one entry per CDR3 protein. The data hold approximately 1.5 million distinct CDR3 sequences, with about 35% observed a single time. The sequencing input was blood. The receptors originated from a woman aged 25 to 39 in good health.

This clonotype was counted ten times or more. This chain links TRBV29-1 with TRBJ1-2; a weak D match, TRBD1 (5 bases). Germline V CDR1 and CDR2: SQVTM, ANQGSEA. V gave up 7 bases and J gave up 2 bases, with 17 bases separating them. This CDR3 spans 14 amino acids. The CDR3 DNA reads as TGCAGCGGGGGCCTGATAGACAGCAACTATGGCTACACCTTC. It encodes CSGGLIDSNYGYTF.

This clonotype has a count of ten or more. This chain connects TRBV7-2 to TRBJ2-7, with TRBD1 matching 7 bases. V gave up 2 bases and J gave up 6 bases; unmatched junction bases: 4. Germline CDR1 reads SGHTA; CDR2 reads FQGNSA. The CDR3 totals 13 residues. CDR3 residues: CASSLKGAGEQYF. For the CDR3, the DNA is TGTGCCAGCAGCTTAAAGGGGGCTGGCGAGCAGTACTTC.

This clonotype has ten or more counts. The genes are TRBV29-1 and TRBJ1-2, with D hard to call. The ends were cut back, 4 bases at V and 8 bases at J, with 11 bases in the middle. Germline-derived CDR1 and CDR2 are SQVTM and ANQGSEA. The CDR3 is made up of 11 amino acids. The CDR3 region has the DNA TGCAGCGTTGGGTTGACGGGAGGCTACACCTTC. The encoded protein is CSVGLTGGYTF.

This clonotype was seen a few times. The genes are TRBV20-1 and TRBJ1-2; 12 bases fit TRBD1. Trimming removed 2 bases from V and 2 bases from J; junction bases left unmatched: 9. Per germline, CDR1 DFQATT and CDR2 SNEGSKA (reference sequence). The length of the CDR3 is 17 residues. In DNA, the CDR3 is TGCAGTGCTAGACGAGGGACAGGGGGCGCGGAGAACTATGGCTACACCTTC. Protein: CSARRGTGGAENYGYTF.

This clonotype came up a few times. DNA for the CDR3: TGCGCCAGCAGCTTAGGGCAGGATGACAATGAGCAGTTCTTC. Amino acids: CASSLGQDDNEQFF. The chain is built from TRBV5-1 and TRBJ2-1, with D unclear. Looked up from germline, CDR1 is SGHRS and CDR2 is YFSETQ. V lost 2 bases and J lost 5, with 11 bases in between. CDR3 length: 14 amino acids.

The chain recombines TRBV2 with TRBJ1-6, with 9 bases that match TRBD1. V lost 8 bases, J lost 5 bases, and 10 bases stayed unmatched. The germline V gene has CDR1 SNHLY and CDR2 FYNNEI. This CDR3 has 16 amino acids. DNA for the CDR3: TGTGCCAGCGGGTGGACAGGGGCCCATCATAATTCACCCCTCCACTTT. Protein product: CASGWTGAHHNSPLHF.

This clonotype was detected only a few times. The genes are TRBV15 and TRBJ1-4; D ambiguous. The CDR3 runs to 15 residues. The germline gives CDR1 LNHNV, CDR2 YYDKDF (reference sequence). V was pared by 4 bases and J by 8 bases, with 17 bases between. The CDR3 coding sequence is TGTGCCACCAGCACATCCCCCGCTGCAGCAGAAAAACTGTTTTTT. It encodes CATSTSPAAAEKLFF.

The chain couples TRBV5-6 to TRBJ2-1; TRBD2 is a possible D gene (5 bases). The CDR3 is made up of 14 amino acids. V lost 0 bases and J lost 8, with 12 bases in between. Germline CDR1 is SGHDT and CDR2 is YYEEEE. The CDR3 reads CASSLGLVRDEQFF. CDR3 DNA: TGTGCCAGCAGCTTGGGGTTAGTGAGGGATGAGCAGTTCTTC.

This clonotype appeared a few times. The rearrangement joins TRBV6-1 to TRBJ1-5; D not certain. The CDR3 contains 14 residues. V lost 7 bases and J lost 0, with 10 bases in between. Germline lookup yields CDR1 MNHNS and CDR2 SASEGT. CDR3 residues: CASKTEHSNQPQHF. The CDR3 DNA sequence: TGTGCCAGCAAGACGGAGCATAGCAATCAGCCCCAGCATTTT.

This clonotype was counted between two and nine times. The V call is TRBV5-1, the J call TRBJ1-4; TRBD1 matches at 8 bases. The CDR3 runs to 16 residues. Germline CDR1 SGHRS, CDR2 YFSETQ. The V gene end was trimmed by 0 bases and the J gene end by 4 bases; junction bases not matched to a gene: 5. CDR3: CASSLADRAVNEKLFF. The CDR3 DNA follows: TGCGCCAGCAGCTTGGCGGACAGGGCCGTTAATGAAAAACTGTTTTTT.

A few counts support this clonotype. The J gene is TRBJ2-7, the V gene TRBV4-1, with TRBD2 matching over 8 bases. V shed 1 base and J 2 bases; nucleotides not matched to a gene: 4. There are 15 residues in the CDR3. Per germline, CDR1 MGHRA and CDR2 YSYEKL. DNA of the CDR3: TGCGCCAGCAGCCAAGGACCAGCGGGGGCCTACGAGCAGTACTTC. It is translated as CASSQGPAGAYEQYF.

This clonotype was found many times. This rearrangement joins TRBV4-1 to TRBJ2-1; the match to TRBD2 covers 10 bases. This CDR3 region has 15 residues. The ends lost 5 bases at V and 9 bases at J; junction bases unmatched: 10. CDR1 and CDR2 (germline): MGHRA, YSYEKL. CDR3 sequence: CASSTTLAGVGEQFF. The CDR3 bases are TGCGCCAGCAGCACGACCCTAGCGGGAGTTGGTGAGCAGTTCTTC.

A few counts support this clonotype. This rearrangement joins TRBV5-5 to TRBJ1-2, with no clear D. V was clipped by 4 bases and J by 0 bases, with 10 bases between them. Germline CDR1 SGHKS, CDR2 YYEKEE (reference sequence). The CDR3 has 14 amino acids. The CDR3 nucleotides are TGTGCCAGCAGCCCTTCCCCTACTAACTATGGCTACACCTTC. Encoded protein: CASSPSPTNYGYTF.

The rearrangement uses TRBV14 and TRBJ2-1, with D perhaps matching TRBD2 (7 bases). There are 14 residues in the CDR3. The V end was cut by 4 bases, the J end by 14 bases, with 21 bases between. The V gene's germline CDR1 is SGHDN and CDR2 FVKESK. This CDR3 reads CASSPWGGSPEEFF. CDR3 DNA: TGTGCCAGCAGCCCCTGGGGGGGCAGCCCAGAGGAGTTCTTC. Looking up the rest from reference TRBV14 and TRBJ2-1 gives the full variable domain: EAGVTQFPSHSVIEKGQTVTLRCDPISGHDNLYWYRRVMGKEIKFLLHFVKESKQDESGMPNNRFLAERTGGTYSTLKVQPAELEDSGVYFCASSPWGGSPEEFFGPGTRLTVL.

The J gene is TRBJ2-7, the V gene TRBV7-9; 7 nucleotides agree with TRBD2. There are 13 residues in the CDR3. J gave up 3 bases and V 5 bases, and 4 bases lay outside the gene matches. Germline CDR1 is SEHNR and CDR2 is FQNEAQ (reference sequence). This chain's CDR3 is CASSPERGYEQYF. The CDR3, as DNA: TGTGCCAGCAGCCCTGAGCGGGGCTACGAGCAGTACTTC.

This clonotype occurred a few times. The chain uses TRBV25-1 and TRBJ2-1; 8 bases align to TRBD1. The length of the CDR3 is 13 residues. In germline, CDR1 is MGHDK, CDR2 SYGVNS. V dropped 8 bases and J dropped 4; count of bases not matched to a gene: 4. CDR3 coding DNA: TGTGCCAGCCAGGGGGCGGTTTACAATGAGCAGTTCTTC. It encodes CASQGAVYNEQFF.

The chain employs TRBV18 and TRBJ2-1, with TRBD2 as a possible D gene (6 bases). Trimming stripped 3 bases from V and 0 bases from J, with 18 bases between. The CDR3 sequence is 18 residues long. The germline V gene has CDR1 KGHSH and CDR2 LQKENI. The CDR3 is CASSPKRVLLLSYNEQFF. For the CDR3, the DNA is TGTGCCAGCTCACCTAAGCGGGTCCTCCTTCTCTCCTACAATGAGCAGTTCTTC.

A few counts support this clonotype. This chain links TRBV7-8 with TRBJ2-3; TRBD2 matches 9 bases. This CDR3 is built from 16 residues. Trimming cost V 4 bases and J 0 bases; bases outside gene matches: 5. The V gene's germline CDR1 is SGHVS and CDR2 FQNEAQ. The CDR3 region has the DNA TGTGCCAGCAGCTGGGGACTAGCTGCTAGCACAGATACGCAGTATTTT. Translation: CASSWGLAASTDTQYF. The entire variable domain, with the rest obtained from reference TRBV7-8 and TRBJ2-3, is as follows: GAGVSQSPRYKVAKRGQDVALRCDPISGHVSLFWYQQALGQGPEFLTYFQNEAQLDKSGLPSDRFFAERPEGSVSTLKIQRTQQEDSAVYLCASSWGLAASTDTQYFGPGTRLTVL.

This clonotype has just a few counts. This chain uses TRBV6-5 with TRBJ2-7; tentatively, D is TRBD2 (6 bases). Germline values: CDR1 MNHEY, CDR2 SVGAGI. The length of the CDR3 is 14 residues. V was shortened by 2 bases and J by 3 bases, with 11 bases between the two germline ends. The CDR3 DNA reads as TGTGCCAGCAGTTACGGGACTTGGGGCTACGAGCAGTACTTC. This codes for CASSYGTWGYEQYF.

This clonotype was seen more than once but under ten times. This chain uses TRBV6-2 or TRBV6-3 with TRBJ2-7; weak D call: TRBD2 (6 bases). Germline CDR1 MNHEY, CDR2 SVGEGT. V was pared by 3 bases and J by 6 bases, with 12 bases between. There are 13 residues in the CDR3. The CDR3 DNA is TGTGCCAGCAGTTATCCTCCCGGGAGCGAGCAGTACTTC. Translation: CASSYPPGSEQYF.

This clonotype was found a few times. The V and J genes are TRBV20-1 and TRBJ2-5; maybe TRBD1 (6 bases). Germline CDR1 reads DFQATT; CDR2 reads SNEGSKA (reference sequence). The CDR3 consists of 15 residues. V was trimmed by 0 bases and J by 9 bases, leaving 20 bases between them. CDR3 loop: CSAREGTAGALAQYF. The DNA for the CDR3 is TGCAGTGCTAGAGAAGGGACCGCAGGGGCCTTGGCCCAGTACTTC.

The V call is TRBV27, the J call TRBJ1-1, with D hard to call. The germline V gene has CDR1 MNHEY and CDR2 SMNVEV (reference sequence). The CDR3 is 16 amino acids. V was trimmed by 0 bases and J by 4 bases, leaving 15 bases between them. For the CDR3, the DNA is TGTGCCAGCAGTTTATCCTTTGGGAGCCCAGGCACTGAAGCTTTCTTT. Translated, it gives CASSLSFGSPGTEAFF.

The rearrangement uses TRBV28 and TRBJ2-7, with D possibly matching TRBD2 (6 bases). The CDR3 is made up of 13 amino acids. CDR1 and CDR2 from the germline V gene are MDHEN and SYDVKM. V gave up 6 bases and J gave up 6 bases, with 15 bases separating them. The CDR3 is CASRGPAGTEQYF. The CDR3 DNA reads TGTGCCAGCAGAGGCCCGGCGGGGACCGAGCAGTACTTC.

This clonotype was found a few times. The V and J genes are TRBV20-1 and TRBJ2-1, with TRBD2 matching over 9 bases. Germline CDR1 DFQATT, CDR2 SNEGSKA (reference sequence). Trimming took 0 bases from V and 7 from J; bases not matched to a gene: 7. The CDR3 is 15 residues long. The CDR3 is CSARDLWAGGNEQFF. CDR3 nucleotides: TGCAGTGCTAGAGATCTCTGGGCGGGGGGGAATGAGCAGTTCTTC.

The chain has TRBV10-3 and TRBJ1-3, with D possibly TRBD1 on 6 matching bases. V was cut by 5 bases and J by 2 bases, with 16 bases left in between. The CDR3 contains 16 residues. Germline V CDR1 and CDR2: ENHRY, SYGVKD. The CDR3 DNA reads as TGTGCCATCAGTCCGCGGGGGCAGCGTCCTGGAAACACCATATATTTT. Residues: CAISPRGQRPGNTIYF.

Comment on this clonotype: A junction end diverges from the germline sequence, so it may reflect a read error. V usage is TRBV4-1 and J usage is TRBJ1-2; D is undetermined. CDR1 MGHRA and CDR2 YSYEKL come from the germline V gene. This CDR3 region has 13 residues. The CDR3 sequence: CASNQERGIGYTF. Here the CDR3 DNA reads TGCGCCAGCAACCAAGAGCGAGGGATCGGCTACACCTTC.

This clonotype turned up a few times. V gene TRBV9 combines with J gene TRBJ2-7, with 7 bases aligning to TRBD2. Germline V CDR1 and CDR2: SGDLS, YYNGEE. CDR3 size: 16 residues. Unmatched junction bases numbered 11, after V lost 2 bases and J lost 3 bases. The CDR3 sequence: CASSVATTSHLYEQYF. The CDR3, as DNA: TGTGCCAGCAGCGTCGCCACGACTAGCCATCTCTACGAGCAGTACTTC.

The genes are TRBV5-1 and TRBJ1-1, with 7 bases lining up with TRBD1. Germline CDR1 SGHRS, CDR2 YFSETQ. The ends lost 5 bases at V and 0 bases at J; junction bases unmatched: 13. The CDR3 loop spans 17 amino acids. The CDR3 protein is CASRARRQGTLNTEAFF. DNA of the CDR3: TGCGCCAGCAGAGCGAGGCGACAGGGCACCTTGAACACTGAAGCTTTCTTT.

This clonotype was observed a few times. The CDR3 bases are TGCGCCAGCAGCTTGGAGGGGGCGGCCTACAATGAGCAGTTCTTC. Amino acid sequence: CASSLEGAAYNEQFF. The gene calls are TRBV5-1 and TRBJ2-1; TRBD1 matches at 7 bases. V shed 0 bases and J 2 bases; nucleotides not matched to a gene: 2. This CDR3 comprises 15 residues. The germline V gene encodes CDR1 SGHRS and CDR2 YFSETQ. The complete variable domain, with remaining parts taken from reference TRBV5-1 and TRBJ2-1, reads KAGVTQTPRYLIKTRGQQVTLSCSPISGHRSVSWYQQTPGQGLQFLFEYFSETQRNKGNFPGRFSGRQFSNSRSEMNVSTLELGDSALYLCASSLEGAAYNEQFFGPGTRLTVL.

The chain recombines TRBV3-1 with TRBJ2-2; 14 bases agree with TRBD2. CDR3 length: 19 amino acids. Germline values: CDR1 LGHDT, CDR2 YNNKEL (reference sequence). After removal of 3 bases from V and 3 bases from J, the junction contained 9 bases not matched to a gene. The CDR3 sequence: CASSQGRLAGGPDTGELFF. CDR3 DNA sequence: TGTGCCAGCAGCCAGGGCCGACTAGCGGGAGGGCCGGACACCGGGGAGCTGTTTTTT.

A remark on this clonotype: One end of the junction does not line up with germline, which may come from a read error. The chain joins TRBV6-5 to TRBJ2-3, with TRBD2 matching 7 bases. CDR3 length: 16 residues. CDR1 MNHEY and CDR2 SVGAGI come from the germline V gene. CDR3 sequence: CASSYSRLAFTGTQYF. The CDR3, as DNA: TGTGCCAGCAGTTACTCCAGACTAGCTTTCACAGGTACGCAGTATTTT.

This clonotype was observed a few times. The rearrangement joins TRBV7-9 to TRBJ2-3; TRBD2 matches at 10 bases. The V gene end was trimmed by 5 bases and the J gene end by 4 bases; junction bases not matched to a gene: 12. CDR1 is SEHNR and CDR2 is FQNEAQ in the germline V gene (reference sequence). This CDR3 comprises 17 residues. The CDR3 nucleotides are TGTGCCAGCAGCGAGTGGGGGCTAGCGGGAGAGGCAGATACGCAGTATTTT. This codes for CASSEWGLAGEADTQYF. Supplemented by reference TRBV7-9 and TRBJ2-3, the full variable domain reads DTGVSQNPRHKITKRGQNVTFRCDPISEHNRLYWYRQTLGQGPEFLTYFQNEAQLEKSRLLSDRFSAERPKGSFSTLEIQRTEQGDSAMYLCASSEWGLAGEADTQYFGPGTRLTVL.